The clone carrying this TCR beta chain was counted between two and nine times. Its antigen remains unknown. The authors made TCR cDNA by 5'RACE template switching, adding a universal primer site and UMIs. TCRdb recomputed calls from the 5' RACE reads with MiXCR, one row per CDR3 protein. The sample yields over 300,000 distinct CDR3 sequences, around 3.6% seen once. The V end lost 3 bases, the J end lost 1 base, and 23 bases lay between the germline ends. This CDR3 is 19 amino acids long. Looked up from germline, CDR1 is MGHRA and CDR2 is YSYEKL. The data derive from a study of T cells after yellow fever vaccination. On the study more broadly: SMART-Seq v4 Ultra Low Input prepared libraries from low-cell fractions. General observations from the study: By day 5 rather than day 15, the secondary response had peaked, though it was weaker.

The rearrangement joins TRBV4-1 to TRBJ2-3; TRBD2 might be the D (6 bases). The sample consisted of PBMCs, taken on the day of the yellow fever booster vaccination. This clonotype originated in a man younger than 35 who received the YFV17D yellow fever vaccine. DNA of the CDR3: TGCGCCAGCAGCCACAGATTGGGACGGCAGGGACTCCGCACAGATACGCAGTATTTT. It codes for CASSHRLGRQGLRTDTQYF.